This passage covers 9 T cell receptor beta chains from one sample sequenced in a study of blood T cell repertoires in COVID-19. Here immunoSEQ multiplex PCR was the method, and the copy in TCRdb shows in-frame clones only, minus some. The top ten clones hold 2% to 2.5% of a sample with 150,000 to 200,000 clones, around 85% of them seen once. Material: peripheral blood. The receptors shown here come from a man aged 65 to 79 with active or convalescent COVID-19.

The chain employs TRBV10-3 and TRBJ1-2; 8 bases match TRBD1. The CDR3 runs 14 residues. The V gene's germline CDR1 is ENHRY and CDR2 SYGVKD. The ends lost 6 bases at V and 0 bases at J; junction bases unmatched: 3. The DNA for the CDR3 is TGTGCCATCAGCGGACAGGGCCCTAACTATGGCTACACCTTC. It translates to CAISGQGPNYGYTF.

The chain links TRBV7-2 to TRBJ1-2; no firm D call. Germline V gene lookup returns CDR1 SGHTA and CDR2 FQGNSA. Trimming pared 2 bases from V and 5 bases from J, leaving 15 bases between. The CDR3 spans 15 residues. This CDR3 is CASSLFPARRYGYTF. Here the CDR3 DNA reads TGTGCCAGCAGCTTATTCCCGGCCAGGCGATATGGCTACACCTTC.

The chain is built from TRBV5-5 and TRBJ1-4, with no clear D. The germline gives CDR1 SGHKS, CDR2 YYEKEE (reference sequence). This CDR3 has 15 residues. V was trimmed by 1 base and J by 8 bases, leaving 15 bases between them. CDR3 sequence (DNA): TGTGCCAGCAGCTTGAGGACGGGGTACCAGGAAAAACTGTTTTTT. It is translated as CASSLRTGYQEKLFF.

The chain couples TRBV6-1 to TRBJ1-5; D is ambiguous. Trimming left V 0 bases short and J 0 bases short, with 6 bases between. The CDR3 consists of 15 residues. Germline V gene lookup returns CDR1 MNHNS and CDR2 SASEGT. The CDR3 nucleotides read TGTGCCAGCAGTGAAGCTGGCGGTAGCAATCAGCCCCAGCATTTT. This sequence encodes CASSEAGGSNQPQHF.

The chain employs TRBV10-3 and TRBJ2-1; no clear D. This CDR3 has 14 amino acids. The V gene's germline CDR1 is ENHRY and CDR2 SYGVKD. Trimming left V 0 bases short and J 3 bases short, with 6 bases between. The CDR3, as DNA: TGTGCCATCAGTGAGTCGTCGGGCTACAATGAGCAGTTCTTC. Its translation: CAISESSGYNEQFF.

This chain uses TRBV28 with TRBJ1-2; 7 bases map to TRBD1. The CDR3 is 14 residues long. Trimming removed 7 bases from V and 7 bases from J; junction bases left unmatched: 12. CDR1 MDHEN and CDR2 SYDVKM come from the germline V gene. This CDR3 is CASNPPRTGLGYTF. The CDR3 bases are TGTGCCAGCAATCCCCCCAGGACAGGACTTGGCTACACCTTC.

V gene TRBV7-6 combines with J gene TRBJ2-1, with D possibly TRBD1 on 5 matching bases. The CDR3 is 13 amino acids. Germline V lookup: CDR1 SGHVS, CDR2 FNYEAQ. V was trimmed by 1 base and J by 12 bases, leaving 13 bases between them. The DNA for the CDR3 is TGTGCCAGCAGCTTAGGTCGGCAGGGCGCGCAGTTCTTC. Residues: CASSLGRQGAQFF.

In nucleotides, the CDR3 is TGTGCCAGCACCCTAGCGGGAGTCGGTGAGCAGTTCTTC. This codes for CASTLAGVGEQFF. The chain joins TRBV2 to TRBJ2-1, with 10 bases identical to TRBD2. Looked up from germline, CDR1 is SNHLY and CDR2 is FYNNEI. This CDR3 spans 13 amino acids. V gave up 7 bases and J gave up 9 bases; unmatched junction bases: 6.

The chain links TRBV7-9 to TRBJ1-4, with TRBD1 matching 11 bases. The trim removed 4 bases at V and 5 bases at J, leaving 3 bases unmatched. CDR3 length: 15 amino acids. Germline CDR1 SEHNR, CDR2 FQNEAQ (reference sequence). CDR3: CASSSGQGANEKLFF. CDR3 coding DNA: TGTGCCAGCAGCTCAGGACAGGGGGCAAATGAAAAACTGTTTTTT.